The TCR beta chain under discussion was sequenced for a study of T cells after posttransplantation cyclophosphamide (dated by TCRdb to 2015 to 2016). Looking at the study overall: T cell repertoire reconstitution was tracked by TRB sequencing after myeloablative bone marrow transplantation in which posttransplantation cyclophosphamide was used as GVHD prophylaxis. Public TRB sequences were checked against a database of over 3,500 sequences associated with responses to pathogens, tumor antigens, self-antigens and alloantigens. In 3 patients, TRB sequencing was also performed on up to 3 more blood samples taken 2 to 5.2 years after transplant, and in 4 patients, pretransplant blood was also TRB-sequenced. Samples from a few dozen PTCy-treated patients, along with samples from 15 to 20 of their related bone marrow donors, underwent antigen receptor sequencing. TRB sequencing was performed on blood from all 35 or so PTCy patients with 1-year posttransplant specimens. Because TRA and TRB clonality were tightly correlated in nine or ten samples, subsequent TCR analyses were focused on TRB only.

Genomic DNA was the input for TRB sequencing, which was run either with the immunoSEQ assay at survey resolution or with the hsTCRB kit. The original methods were these. The immunoSEQ software was used for initial read processing, and the LymphoSeq R package was used for repertoire analyses. For each TRB dataset, clonality was calculated as 1 minus normalized Shannon entropy, and the Gini coefficient was computed as well. Phenotypes of unsorted samples were inferred by mapping TRB sequences from sorted subsets of the recipient or donor onto unsorted samples of the same recipient. TCRdb's version of the immuneACCESS table is confined to in-frame rearrangements and falls short of the full clone set. An unresolved V gene accounts for under half of the shortfall where checked; the remainder is of unknown origin. The DNA was the basis for D and trimming; V, J and clone size are from that table. The sample has roughly 20,000 clones on record, over 95% of them singletons. Of the sample, 0.15% to 0.2% is held by the ten largest clones.

To count as naive, T cells had to be viable CD3+CD4+ or CD3+CD8+ cells with a CCR7+CD45RA+CD45RO-CD95-CD27+CD28+ profile. Peripheral blood samples were provided by related bone marrow donors on the day of marrow donation. Peripheral blood and bone marrow mononuclear cells were isolated by Ficoll-Hypaque density centrifugation and cryopreserved. CD4+ and CD8+ T cells, including naive and memory subsets, were sorted by FACS on a FACSAria II. Inclusive of the bounding cysteine and phenylalanine, the CDR3 is 12 residues long. Only the CDR3 region is kept as DNA, spanning 36 bases read in frame from base 1. The germline V gene gives CDR1 as SQVTM and CDR2 as ANQGSEA. Trimming removed 8 bases from V and 2 bases from J; the gene matches leave 6 bases unexplained. For this clone: Its antigen specificity is not known. Within one base of it there is no much larger clone, and no base qualities were kept.

General study outcomes and caveats: The TRB repertoires of T cells infiltrating skin or GI tract showed only limited overlap with the TRB repertoires of T cells in blood. Donor-recipient similarity was low at 1-2 months but increased during the first year, and donor CD8+ memory clones often dominated later blood repertoires. Across approximately 41 patients, TRB clonality was highly associated with recipient CMV seropositivity and CMV reactivation, and PTCy diversity was similar to diversity in CNI/methotrexate controls.

The clonotype comes from a man aged 40-49 years in good health, CMV-negative, and a related stem cell transplant donor. The V and J segments used are TRBV29-1 and TRBJ2-7, and 7 junction bases match TRBD2. The sequenced sample consisted of naive CD4+ T cells sorted from PBMCs. CDR3 loop: CSFSSGPYEQYF. Here is the DNA: TGCAGCTTCTCTAGCGGACCCTACGAGCAGTACTTC.